Given below is one T cell receptor beta chain in context. Antigen specificity is unknown. One entry per CDR3 protein results from TCRdb running MiXCR on the RT-PCR reads. The sample consists of more than 500,000 distinct CDR3 sequences, approximately 10% of them appearing once. The data derive from a study of response to subunit inactivated influenza vaccine. Findings and limits, study-wide: A suggestion made by the authors is that each seasonal influenza vaccination recruits few new T cells.

The CDR3 has 13 residues. From germline, CDR1 is DFQATT and CDR2 SNEGSKA (reference sequence). With V trimmed by 2 bases and J by 6 bases, 3 bases remained unmatched. The sample was also reused in another study, on T cells expressing NK-cell markers. That work contributes: Making the TCR beta cDNA relied on 5'RACE template switching with UMIs. The sorts in several experiments were restricted to alpha-beta TCR T cells by an anti-gamma-delta TCR antibody. Of the CD8+ T cell pool in roughly six donors, roughly 1.0-7.5% was accounted for by dominant NKG2C+ clonotypes. These clonotypes also led the CD3+CD56-NKG2C+ fraction in four donors.

The J gene is TRBJ2-1, the V gene TRBV20-1; 8 bases are shared with TRBD2. This TCR derives from a man aged 50-59 years who received an inactivated influenza vaccine. The sample was PBMCs from blood, taken on the day of vaccination. CDR3 loop: CSARLAGINEQFF. DNA of the CDR3: TGCAGTGCTAGACTAGCGGGTATCAATGAGCAGTTCTTC.